This T cell receptor (beta chain) was sequenced in a study of CD8 T cells in ankylosing spondylitis. Study-wide findings and caveats: A motif in TCR beta, a set of seven to nine highly homologous variants, appeared characteristic of ankylosing spondylitis blood. In reactive arthritis synovial fluid and blood, some motif variants had been reported before. Enrichment of disease-linked clones was reportedly significant in matched ankylosing spondylitis synovial fluid.

The CDR3 runs to 15 residues. Between the trimmed V and J ends, which lost 1 base and 1 base, there was a span of 10 bases. Per germline, CDR1 SGHRS and CDR2 YFSETQ. MiXCR, run by TCRdb on the 5' RACE reads, gives a single entry per CDR3 protein. Of 200,000 to 300,000 distinct CDR3 sequences in the sample, about 10% are singletons; the top ten hold roughly 6.8%. This clonotype has a count of ten or more. Its antigen is not known. The receptor was derived from a male donor with ankylosing spondylitis or in good health (not recorded which). J is TRBJ2-3 and V is TRBV5-1; no reliable D call. The specimen was blood, either unsorted or a sorted T cell fraction (not recorded which). The CDR3 sequence: CASSLRPPGTDTQYF. In DNA, the CDR3 is TGCGCCAGCAGCTTGCGCCCCCCTGGCACAGATACGCAGTATTTT.